This T cell receptor beta chain was recorded in a study of T cells after yellow fever vaccination (dated by TCRdb to between 2019 and 2020). For the study in its entirety: The SMART-Seq v4 Ultra Low Input RNA kit was used to prepare libraries from fractions with low cell numbers. Two healthy male donors, one aged 18 to 30 and one aged 30 to 40 years, were included in the cohort. Bulk TCR alpha and beta repertoires were sequenced longitudinally to track T-cell clones before and after primary and booster YFV17D yellow fever vaccination. Blood samples were taken at several timepoints before and after primary and secondary immunization, and bulk PBMC replicates and cell subsets were isolated.

Including the terminal cysteine and phenylalanine, the CDR3 comprises 13 residues. Of the read, only the CDR3 DNA is kept; its 39 bases are in frame from base 1. CDR1 and CDR2 (SQVTM, ANQGSEA) derive from the germline V gene. Germline trimming: 6 bases from V, 8 bases from J; junction bases outside gene matches: 8. On the study overall, not on this receptor specifically: Because the study included only a couple of donors, the extent to which the findings can be generalized is limited. Because abundant contaminating clonotypes from the bulk population could be contained in FACS-sorted repertoires, computational filtering was required. After the booster, most clones that had expanded after primary vaccination were detected again (around 97% of CD4 and around nine tenths of CD8), suggesting broad maintenance of memory. The secondary T-cell response was weaker than the primary response but faster, peaking on day 5 instead of day 15. A small fraction of clonotypes showed up in both the CD4 and CD8 compartments, probably as a result of convergent recombination.

TCR cDNA was made using 5'RACE template switching, a step that added a universal primer site and unique molecular identifiers. Priming of cDNA synthesis was performed from both the TCR alpha and TCR beta constant segments. Library amplification used two PCR steps, and the second PCR step added sample barcodes and sequencing adapters. Sequencing of the libraries was done on either Illumina HiSeq 2500 (2x100 bp) or NovaSeq (2x150 bp). For the original study's pipeline: MIGEC handled demultiplexing of reads and collapsing into UMI consensus sequences, while MiXCR performed V(D)J alignment. Vaccine-responding clonotypes were defined with edgeR using replicate PBMC samples, requiring FDR below 0.01 and a log2 fold change above 5 up to day 15. Each bulk clonotype was labeled CD4 or CD8 based on which sequenced repertoire, CD4 or CD8, contained the clonotype at higher abundance. TCRdb itself trimmed the public reads at Q25 with fastp, ran MiXCR and retained productive beta chains. Rows with a matching CDR3 protein are joined into one entry that keeps the most common DNA and genes. The V and J calls come from TCRdb's annotation, not from the publication. This sample is represented by under 700,000 distinct CDR3 sequences; about a sixth of them were singletons. 17% of the sample belongs to the ten largest clones.

A word on this clonotype: Which antigen it targets is not known. There are no base qualities to consult, and no much larger clone falls within one base.

The meaning of the sample's treatment or condition label: live attenuated yellow fever vaccine strain. At each blood-draw timepoint, two biological replicates of bulk PBMCs were obtained. PBMCs were isolated from peripheral blood using a standard Ficoll-Paque protocol. TriZol was used to extract RNA from bulk PBMCs, from CD4 and CD8 fractions, and from dextramer-positive and dextramer-negative fractions. The clonotype originates from a man between 18 and 29 years old who received the YFV17D yellow fever vaccine. The sample consisted of PBMCs, taken 4 to 6 days after the first yellow fever vaccination. The rearranged segments are TRBV29-1 and TRBJ1-2; 11 bases in the junction line up with TRBD1. The DNA sequence is given as TGCAGCGTCCCCGGACAGGGGGCGAGGGGCTACACCTTC. It codes for CSVPGQGARGYTF.